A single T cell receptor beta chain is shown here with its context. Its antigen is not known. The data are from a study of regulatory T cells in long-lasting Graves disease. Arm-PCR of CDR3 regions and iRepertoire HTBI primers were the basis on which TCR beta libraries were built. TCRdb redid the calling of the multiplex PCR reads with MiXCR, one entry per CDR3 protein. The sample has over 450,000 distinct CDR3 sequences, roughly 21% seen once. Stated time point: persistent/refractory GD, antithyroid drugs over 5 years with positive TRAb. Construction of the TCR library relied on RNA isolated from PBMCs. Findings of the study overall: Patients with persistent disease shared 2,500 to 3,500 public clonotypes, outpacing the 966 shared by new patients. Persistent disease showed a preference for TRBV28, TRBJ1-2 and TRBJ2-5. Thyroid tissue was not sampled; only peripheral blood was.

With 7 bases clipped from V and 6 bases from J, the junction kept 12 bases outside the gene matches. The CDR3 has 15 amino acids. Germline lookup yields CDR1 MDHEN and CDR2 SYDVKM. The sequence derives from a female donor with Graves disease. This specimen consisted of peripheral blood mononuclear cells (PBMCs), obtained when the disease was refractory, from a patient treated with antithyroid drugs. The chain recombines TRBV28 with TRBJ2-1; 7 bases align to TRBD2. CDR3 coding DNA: TGTGCCAGCAACATAGGGCGGGAGTCAGGCAATGAGCAGTTCTTC. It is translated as CASNIGRESGNEQFF. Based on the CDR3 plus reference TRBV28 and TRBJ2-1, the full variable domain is DVKVTQSSRYLVKRTGEKVFLECVQDMDHENMFWYRQDPGLGLRLIYFSYDVKMKEKGDIPEGYSVSREKKERFSLILESASTNQTSMYLCASNIGRESGNEQFFGPGTRLTVL.